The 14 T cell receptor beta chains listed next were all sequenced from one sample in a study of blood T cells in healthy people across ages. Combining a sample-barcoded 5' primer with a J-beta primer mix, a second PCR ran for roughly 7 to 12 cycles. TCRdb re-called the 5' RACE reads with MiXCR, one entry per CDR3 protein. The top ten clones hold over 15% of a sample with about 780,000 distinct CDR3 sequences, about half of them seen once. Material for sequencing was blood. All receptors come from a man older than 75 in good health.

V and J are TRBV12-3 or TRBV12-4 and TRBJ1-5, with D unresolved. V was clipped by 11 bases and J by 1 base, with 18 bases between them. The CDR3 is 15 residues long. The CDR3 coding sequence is TGTGCCTCTCTACCCTCGAGTATAAGCAATCAGCCCCAGCATTTT. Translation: CASLPSSISNQPQHF.

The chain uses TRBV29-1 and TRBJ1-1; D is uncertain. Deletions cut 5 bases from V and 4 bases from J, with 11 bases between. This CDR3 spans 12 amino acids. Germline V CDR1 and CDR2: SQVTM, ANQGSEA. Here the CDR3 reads CSVKARSTEAFF. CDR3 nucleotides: TGCAGCGTTAAGGCAAGGAGCACTGAAGCTTTCTTT.

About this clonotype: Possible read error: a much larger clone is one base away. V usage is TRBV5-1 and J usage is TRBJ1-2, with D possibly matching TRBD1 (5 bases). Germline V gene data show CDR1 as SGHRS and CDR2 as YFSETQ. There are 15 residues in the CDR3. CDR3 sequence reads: CASSLGGEANYGHTF. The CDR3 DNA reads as TGCGCCAGCAGCTTGGGAGGGGAAGCTAACTATGGCCACACCTTC.

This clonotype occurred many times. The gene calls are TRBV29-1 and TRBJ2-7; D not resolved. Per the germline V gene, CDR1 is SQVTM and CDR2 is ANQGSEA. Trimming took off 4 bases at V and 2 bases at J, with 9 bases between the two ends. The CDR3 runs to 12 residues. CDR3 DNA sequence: TGCAGCGTTGTCGGCACCGCCTACGAGCAGTACTTC. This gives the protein CSVVGTAYEQYF.

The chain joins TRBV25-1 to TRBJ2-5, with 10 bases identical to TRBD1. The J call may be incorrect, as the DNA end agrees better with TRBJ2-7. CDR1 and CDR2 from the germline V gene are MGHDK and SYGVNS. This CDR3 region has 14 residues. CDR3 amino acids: CASSTGQGRIEQYF. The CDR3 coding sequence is TGTGCCAGCAGCACGGGACAGGGGAGGATCGAGCAGTACTTC.

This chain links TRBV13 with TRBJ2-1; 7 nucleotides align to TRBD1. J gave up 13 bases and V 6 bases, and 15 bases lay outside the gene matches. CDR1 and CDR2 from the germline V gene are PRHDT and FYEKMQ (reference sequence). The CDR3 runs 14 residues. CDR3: CASSQDRAAETQFF. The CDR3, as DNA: TGTGCCAGCAGTCAAGACAGGGCTGCAGAGACCCAGTTCTTC. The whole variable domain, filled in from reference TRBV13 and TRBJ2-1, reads AAGVIQSPRHLIKEKRETATLKCYPIPRHDTVYWYQQGPGQDPQFLISFYEKMQSDKGSIPDRFSAQQFSDYHSELNMSSLELGDSALYFCASSQDRAAETQFFGPGTRLTVL.

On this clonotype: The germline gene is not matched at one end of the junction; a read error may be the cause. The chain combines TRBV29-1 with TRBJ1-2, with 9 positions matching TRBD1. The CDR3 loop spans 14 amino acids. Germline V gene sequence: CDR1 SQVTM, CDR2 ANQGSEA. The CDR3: CSVEGDRDPYGYTF. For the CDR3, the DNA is TGCAGCGTCGAAGGGGACAGGGATCCCTATGGCTACACCTTC.

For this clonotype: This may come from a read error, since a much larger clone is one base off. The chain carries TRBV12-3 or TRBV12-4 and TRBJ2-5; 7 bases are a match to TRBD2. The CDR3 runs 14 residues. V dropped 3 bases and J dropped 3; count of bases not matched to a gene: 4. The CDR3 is CASSFGGGEETQYF. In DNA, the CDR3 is TGTGCCAGCAGTTTCGGTGGGGGGGAAGAGACCCAGTACTTC.

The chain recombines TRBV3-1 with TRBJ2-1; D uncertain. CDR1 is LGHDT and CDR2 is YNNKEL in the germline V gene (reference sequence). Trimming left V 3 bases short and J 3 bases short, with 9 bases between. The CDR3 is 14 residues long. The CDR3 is CASSQPGIYNEQFF. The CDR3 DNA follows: TGTGCCAGCAGCCAGCCTGGGATCTACAATGAGCAGTTCTTC.

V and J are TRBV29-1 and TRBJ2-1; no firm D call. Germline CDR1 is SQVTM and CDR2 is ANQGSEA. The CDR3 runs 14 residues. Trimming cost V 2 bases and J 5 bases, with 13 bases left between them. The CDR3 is CSVESPQDHNEQFF. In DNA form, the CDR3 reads TGCAGCGTTGAAAGCCCGCAGGATCACAATGAGCAGTTCTTC.

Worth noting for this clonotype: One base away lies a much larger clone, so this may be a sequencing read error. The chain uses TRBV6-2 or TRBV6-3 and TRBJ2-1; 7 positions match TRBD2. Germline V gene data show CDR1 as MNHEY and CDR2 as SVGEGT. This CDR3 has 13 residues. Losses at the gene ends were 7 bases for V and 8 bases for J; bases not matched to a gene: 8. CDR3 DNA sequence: TGTGCCAGCAACGGACTGGGGGGGGATGAGCAGTTCTTC. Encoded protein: CASNGLGGDEQFF.

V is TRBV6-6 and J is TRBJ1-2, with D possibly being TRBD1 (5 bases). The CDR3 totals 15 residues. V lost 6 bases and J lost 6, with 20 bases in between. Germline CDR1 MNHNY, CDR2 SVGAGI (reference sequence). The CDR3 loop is CASRLSGPRFDGYTF. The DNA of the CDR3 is TGTGCCAGCAGGCTCTCGGGACCTAGGTTTGATGGCTACACCTTC.

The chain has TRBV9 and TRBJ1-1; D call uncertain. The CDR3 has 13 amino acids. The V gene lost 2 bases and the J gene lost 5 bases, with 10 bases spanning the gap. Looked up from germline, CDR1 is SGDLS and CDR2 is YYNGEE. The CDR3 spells CASSVRGETEAFF. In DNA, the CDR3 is TGTGCCAGCAGCGTTCGCGGCGAGACTGAAGCTTTCTTT.

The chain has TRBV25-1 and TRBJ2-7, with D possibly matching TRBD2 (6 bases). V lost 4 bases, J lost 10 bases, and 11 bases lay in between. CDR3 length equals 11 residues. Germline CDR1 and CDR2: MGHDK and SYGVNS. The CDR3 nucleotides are TGTGCCAGCAGTGCAGGGAGGTCTCAGTACTTC. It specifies CASSAGRSQYF.